The source of this T cell receptor (beta chain) is a study of T cell changes during pregnancy in multiple sclerosis. Sequenced by immunoSEQ multiplex PCR; TCRdb stores in-frame clones only, minus some. The sample carries around 43,000 clones, around 95% recorded once. The germline V gene encodes CDR1 LNHNV and CDR2 YYDKDF (reference sequence). Trimming removed 3 bases at V and 8 bases at J, with 22 bases between. The CDR3 totals 16 residues. This clone was detected only once. This TCR was sampled from a female donor with multiple sclerosis, enrolled in a pregnancy study. Sequences were derived from CD8+ T cells from peripheral blood mononuclear cells, sampled after pregnancy. The V and J genes are TRBV15 and TRBJ1-2; perhaps TRBD1 as D (5 bases). The CDR3 here is CATSRSSRGLVGGYTF. CDR3 DNA: TGTGCCACCAGCAGGTCATCGAGGGGACTGGTGGGGGGCTACACCTTC.